The text below deals with one TCR beta chain. Its cognate antigen is unknown. This CDR3 has 13 amino acids. Trimming cost V 6 bases and J 9 bases, with 19 bases left between them. Looked up from germline, CDR1 is SQVTM and CDR2 is ANQGSEA. The sample is drawn from a study of cytomegalovirus exposure and HLA in healthy donors. Study summary: About 83 million unique TCRs from HLA-typed donors made up an early data release. Findings of the study overall: Later, an analysis showed that TCR beta chains associated with HLA were more clonally expanded than others that were equally common.

The PCR used 60 Vbeta and 13 Jbeta primers. Data came from immunoSEQ multiplex PCR; TCRdb stores just in-frame clones and leaves some out. The sample records about 170,000 clones, 80% to 85% being singletons. The sequence was collected from a boy aged 2 to 10 in good health and CMV-seronegative. The sequenced material came from PBMCs. The rearrangement joins TRBV29-1 to TRBJ2-3; possibly TRBD2 for D (6 bases). DNA for the CDR3: TGCAGCGTAACCACCATTTTGGAGGGGACGCAGTATTTT. It translates to CSVTTILEGTQYF.